One sample yielded the 16 T cell receptor beta chains listed below, sequenced in a study of tumor-infiltrating lymphocytes in primary liver carcinoma. With a constant-region primer, TCR beta cDNA was made from about 0.5 ug of total RNA. Three rounds of nested multiplex PCR with slightly modified ARM-PCR produced TCR beta libraries. It was with TRBV1-TRBV30 forward primers and a C-beta reverse primer that the first two PCR rounds were run, at approximately 10 cycles each. A single record per CDR3 protein comes from TCRdb applying MiXCR to the multiplex PCR reads. The sample lists more than 95,000 distinct CDR3 sequences, roughly four fifths occurring once. Each 20-30 mg portion of unsorted bulk tissue served as the source for co-extraction of RNA and DNA. The sequenced sample consisted of liver tumor tissue from sampling region 3. Described subset: tumor region T3, left-lateral pole. Source of these receptors: a man between 40 and 49 years old with primary liver carcinoma and hepatitis B virus infection.

As concerns this clonotype: At one end, the junction sequence differs from germline, possibly due to a read error. The V gene is TRBV29-1, the J gene TRBJ2-7, with TRBD1 identical over 8 bases. CDR1 is SQVTM and CDR2 is ANQGSEA in the germline V gene. There are 13 residues in the CDR3. This chain's CDR3 is CGVVQGAIGEQYF. The CDR3 DNA reads as TGCGGCGTTGTGCAGGGGGCGATCGGGGAGCAGTACTTC.

Regarding this clonotype: The missing conserved phenylalanine or tryptophan at the end of this CDR3 makes a read error likely. This rearrangement joins TRBV11-3 to TRBJ2-1; D is ambiguous. This CDR3 is 14 amino acids long. Germline-derived CDR1 and CDR2 are SGHNT and YENEEA. This CDR3 reads CDSSLGVSNDEQFI. The CDR3 DNA is TGTGACAGCAGCTTAGGCGTCTCGAACGATGAGCAGTTCATC.

This clonotype was seen only a few times. One end of the junction varies from germline; a read error may be responsible. The chain carries TRBV12-3 or TRBV12-4 and TRBJ2-7; D is perhaps TRBD1 or TRBD2 (5 bases each). This CDR3 has 14 residues. The CDR3 region is CASGLWDRSYKQYF. The CDR3 DNA reads TGTGCCAGCGGTTTGTGGGACCGTAGTTACAAGCAGTACTTC.

For this clonotype: Because the CDR3 is missing its conserved closing phenylalanine or tryptophan, this is likely a read error. The chain couples TRBV28 to TRBJ2-7, with a possible D match to TRBD1 (5 bases). The CDR3 is 12 amino acids. Trimming stripped 6 bases from V and 6 bases from J, with 12 bases between. Germline lookup yields CDR1 MDHEN and CDR2 SYDVKM. CDR3 coding DNA: TGTGCCAGCAGGGCACTACAGGCCGAGCAGTACATC. Amino acids: CASRALQAEQYI.

The chain uses TRBV5-4 and TRBJ2-5; D is possibly TRBD2 (5 bases). V lost 6 bases to trimming and J lost 5 bases, with 17 bases between them. Germline CDR1 SGHNT, CDR2 YYREEE (reference sequence). CDR3 length equals 14 residues. Here the CDR3 reads CASNLTGSGETQYF. As DNA, the CDR3 is TGTGCCAGCAACTTAACGGGGTCCGGGGAGACCCAGTACTTC. The full variable domain, in which reference TRBV5-4 and TRBJ2-5 provide the parts outside the CDR3, is ETGVTQSPTHLIKTRGQQVTLRCSSQSGHNTVSWYQQALGQGPQFIFQYYREEENGRGNFPPRFSGLQFPNYSSELNVNALELDDSALYLCASNLTGSGETQYFGPGTRLLVL.

Comment on this clonotype: One end of the junction varies from germline; a read error may be responsible. The chain couples TRBV11-2 to TRBJ2-5; D may be TRBD2 (6 bases). CDR1 and CDR2 from the germline V gene are SGHAT and FQNNGV. The CDR3 runs 18 residues. The DNA for the CDR3 is TGTGCCAGCAGCCCTAGCTCAATCCAGGGTACCGGACGGGAGACCCATTACTTC. This codes for CASSPSSIQGTGRETHYF. The variable domain in full, completed from reference TRBV11-2 and TRBJ2-5, reads EAGVAQSPRYKIIEKRQSVAFWCNPISGHATLYWYQQILGQGPKLLIQFQNNGVVDDSQLPKDRFSAERLKGVDSTLKIQPAKLEDSAVYLCASSPSSIQGTGRETHYFGPGTRLLVL.

For this clonotype: As the CDR3 is not closed by the conserved phenylalanine or tryptophan, this likely results from a read error. The V and J genes are TRBV11-2 and TRBJ2-7; D gene uncertain. CDR1 is SGHAT, CDR2 FQNNGV, per germline. The CDR3 runs 11 residues. CDR3 protein: CLSSLSYEQYL. Written as DNA, the CDR3 is TGTCTCAGCAGCTTATCCTACGAGCAGTACCTC.

This clonotype was seen only once. V is TRBV6-2 or TRBV6-3 and J is TRBJ1-5; D unclear. The V end lost 7 bases, the J end lost 16 bases, and 26 bases lay between the germline ends. Looked up from germline, CDR1 is MNHEY and CDR2 is SVGEGT. The CDR3 runs to 14 residues. The CDR3 reads CASTLVKRDQPQHF. The CDR3, as DNA: TGTGCCAGCACCCTGGTGAAAAGGGATCAGCCTCAACATTTT.

This clonotype was counted a single time. J is TRBJ2-5 and V is TRBV6-2 or TRBV6-3; possibly TRBD1 or TRBD2 for D (5 bases each). Germline V gene lookup returns CDR1 MNHEY and CDR2 SVGEGT. V was pared by 6 bases and J by 1 base, with 15 bases between. The CDR3 is 15 residues long. The CDR3: CASRGVVRSQETQYF. The CDR3 coding sequence is TGTGCCAGCAGGGGGGTAGTGAGGAGCCAAGAGACCCAGTACTTC.

This clonotype has at least ten counts. This chain joins TRBV12-3 or TRBV12-4 and TRBJ2-4; the D gene could be TRBD1 or TRBD2 (6 bases each). The V gene lost 5 bases and the J gene lost 8 bases, with 19 bases spanning the gap. This CDR3 is built from 15 residues. CDR3 residues: CASSPTGAVGDIQYF. CDR3 DNA sequence: TGTGCCAGCAGTCCCACGGGGGCCGTAGGGGACATTCAGTACTTC.

The table lists this clonotype with a count of one. V usage is TRBV5-5 and J usage is TRBJ2-1, with 9 bases lining up with TRBD1. Germline V lookup: CDR1 SGHKS, CDR2 YYEKEE (reference sequence). This CDR3 comprises 14 residues. V shed 10 bases, J shed 12 bases, and the junction held 17 bases outside the gene matches. This CDR3 is CAANRGTGTSGQFF. The CDR3 DNA reads as TGTGCCGCTAATCGGGGGACAGGGACATCTGGGCAGTTCTTC.

On this clonotype: A read error is possible here, since a much larger clone lies one base away. The genes are TRBV5-6 and TRBJ2-7; the D is unclear. Trimming shortened V by 6 bases and J by 2 bases, and 15 bases separated the two germline ends. CDR1 SGHDT and CDR2 YYEEEE come from the germline V gene. The length of the CDR3 is 14 residues. CDR3 residues: CASNFRSRAYEQYF. In DNA form, the CDR3 reads TGTGCCAGCAACTTCCGATCGAGAGCCTACGAGCAGTACTTC. Based on the CDR3 plus reference TRBV5-6 and TRBJ2-7, the full variable domain is DAGVTQSPTHLIKTRGQQVTLRCSPKSGHDTVSWYQQALGQGPQFIFQYYEEEERQRGNFPDRFSGHQFPNYSSELNVNALLLGDSALYLCASNFRSRAYEQYFGPGTRLTVT.

As concerns this clonotype: Lacking the conserved final phenylalanine or tryptophan, this CDR3 likely reflects a read error. This chain links TRBV5-5 with TRBJ1-1; D is unresolved. Germline V lookup: CDR1 SGHKS, CDR2 YYEKEE (reference sequence). V was pared by 1 base and J by 4 bases, with 8 bases between. The CDR3 length is 13 residues. CDR3 nucleotides: TGTGCCAGCAGCTTGATCAGTGGCACTGAAGCTTTCATT. It is translated as CASSLISGTEAFI.

This clonotype was picked up one time. One end of the junction varies from germline; a read error may be responsible. The V call is TRBV6-6, the J call TRBJ2-5; a weak D match, TRBD1 (6 bases). The CDR3 sequence is 15 residues long. In germline, CDR1 is MNHNY, CDR2 SVGAGI (reference sequence). The CDR3 DNA follows: TGTGCCAGCAGGGGTACAGGGAGCTTCGGGGAGACCCAGCACTTC. Amino acid sequence: CASRGTGSFGETQHF.

Concerning this clonotype itself: Being one base from a much bigger clone, this may be a read error. The chain couples TRBV24-1 to TRBJ2-1, with TRBD2 as a possible D gene (6 bases). V was cut by 4 bases and J by 8 bases, with 17 bases left in between. CDR1 is KGHDR and CDR2 is SFDVKD in the germline V gene. The CDR3 has 15 amino acids. In DNA, the CDR3 is TGTGCCACCAGTGACTCGGGACTGGGCTTGCATGAGCAGTTCTTC. Translation: CATSDSGLGLHEQFF.

As concerns this clonotype: One junction end disagrees with the germline gene, perhaps due to a read error. The chain has TRBV5-4 and TRBJ2-5, with 7 bases identical to TRBD1. The CDR3 length is 14 residues. From germline, CDR1 is SGHNT and CDR2 YYREEE (reference sequence). CDR3 DNA: TGTACCAGCAGCTTGGTGACAGGGAAAGAGACCCAGTACTTT. The encoded protein is CTSSLVTGKETQYF.